The 4 T cell receptor beta chains listed next were all sequenced from one sample in a study of T-cell reconstitution after alpha-beta-depleted transplantation in children. Unique molecular identifiers tagged the TCRbeta library. One entry per CDR3 protein results from TCRdb running MiXCR on the PCR reads. This sample yields hundreds of thousands of distinct CDR3 sequences, of which around 15% are seen a single time; 25% to 35% belongs to the top ten. The input for sequencing was PBMCs, mostly from graft donor cells, taken 360 days after TCRalphabeta/CD19-depleted stem cell transplant. The receptor source for this set is a boy younger than two who had a stem cell transplant for Wiskott-Aldrich syndrome, so the T cells may come from the graft donor.

The gene calls are TRBV29-1 and TRBJ2-5; tentative D call: TRBD1 (6 bases). V lost 3 bases, J lost 0 bases, and 11 bases lay in between. Germline V gives CDR1 SQVTM, CDR2 ANQGSEA. The CDR3 sequence is 14 residues long. CDR3 nucleotides: TGCAGCGTTGAGCTAGGGACATACCAAGAGACCCAGTACTTC. Protein sequence: CSVELGTYQETQYF.

This clonotype was observed at least ten times. This rearrangement joins TRBV12-3 or TRBV12-4 to TRBJ2-5; D not resolved. The CDR3 is made up of 12 amino acids. V lost 3 bases, J lost 5 bases, and 7 bases lay in between. The chain's CDR3 is CASSFFGETQYF. CDR3 nucleotides: TGTGCCAGCAGTTTCTTTGGGGAGACCCAGTACTTC.

The chain links TRBV5-1 to TRBJ2-5; possible D gene TRBD1, 5 bases. The CDR3 totals 13 residues. Germline lookup yields CDR1 SGHRS and CDR2 YFSETQ. Trimming removed 4 bases from V and 5 bases from J, with 12 bases in between. CDR3 region: CASSMQGFETQYF. CDR3 DNA sequence: TGCGCCAGCAGCATGCAGGGTTTCGAGACCCAGTACTTC.

The table lists this clonotype with a few counts. The chain links TRBV7-8 to TRBJ2-7, with 9 bases aligning to TRBD1. The J segment lost 0 bases and the V segment lost 4 bases, leaving 7 bases of the junction unmatched. This CDR3 contains 16 residues. Germline V gene data show CDR1 as SGHVS and CDR2 as FQNEAQ. This CDR3 reads CASSSFRDRASYEQYF. For the CDR3, the DNA is TGTGCCAGCAGCTCTTTCCGGGACAGGGCCTCCTACGAGCAGTACTTC.